Presented here are 18 T cell receptor beta chains from one specimen sequenced in a study of blood T cells in healthy people across ages. Using a J-beta primer mix together with a sample-barcoded 5' primer, a second PCR was run for roughly 6 to 11 cycles. TCRdb recomputed calls from the 5' RACE reads with MiXCR, one row per CDR3 protein. The repertoire holds roughly 800,000 distinct CDR3 sequences, around 36% seen once, with 13% in the top ten. The sample comprised blood. The receptors stem from a man aged 18 to 35 in good health.

This clonotype was observed a few times. This chain uses TRBV5-1 with TRBJ1-2; D gene ambiguous. CDR3 size: 15 residues. Germline assignment: CDR1 SGHRS and CDR2 YFSETQ. Trimming took off 0 bases at V and 4 bases at J, with 13 bases between the two ends. CDR3 nucleotide sequence: TGCGCCAGCAGCTTGGCCGGCGAGGGATCCTATGGCTACACCTTC. Its protein is CASSLAGEGSYGYTF.

With respect to this clonotype: A read error may explain this, as a much larger clone is one base away. The J gene is TRBJ2-1, the V gene TRBV7-2, with D possibly matching TRBD1 (7 bases). The J call is doubtful: the DNA matches TRBJ2-7 better. CDR1 is SGHTA, CDR2 FQGNSA, per germline. The CDR3 loop spans 14 amino acids. The CDR3 spells CASSPPGGFNEQYF. The CDR3 DNA sequence: TGTGCCAGCAGCCCTCCAGGGGGGTTCAATGAGCAGTACTTC.

The chain is built from TRBV6-2 or TRBV6-3 and TRBJ1-5; possible D gene TRBD1, 5 bases. V lost 2 bases, J lost 0 bases, and 11 bases lay in between. Germline loops: CDR1 MNHEY, CDR2 SVGEGT. The CDR3 consists of 16 residues. This CDR3 is CASSYRGAPSNQPQHF. The CDR3 region has the DNA TGTGCCAGCAGTTACCGCGGGGCACCTAGCAATCAGCCCCAGCATTTT.

This clonotype was counted a few times. Compared with germline, one end of the junction differs, possibly owing to a read error. The rearrangement links TRBV12-3 or TRBV12-4 to TRBJ1-2; 11 bases match TRBD1. This CDR3 is 15 amino acids long. Here the CDR3 reads CAGRTGTGGYYGYTF. The CDR3, as DNA: TGTGCCGGCAGAACCGGGACAGGGGGATATTATGGCTACACCTTC.

Remarks on this clonotype: The junction differs from germline at one of its ends, possibly a read error. CDR3 sequence (DNA): TGTGCCGGCAGCCAACTAGCGGGGGGCTCCAATGAGCAGTTCTTC. Translating gives CAGSQLAGGSNEQFF. The chain joins TRBV7-9 to TRBJ2-1, with 12 bases aligning to TRBD2. CDR3 size: 15 residues. Germline V gene lookup returns CDR1 SEHNR and CDR2 FQNEAQ (reference sequence). Based on the CDR3 plus reference TRBV7-9 and TRBJ2-1, the full variable domain is DTGVSQNPRHKITKRGQNVTFRCDPISEHNRLYWYRQTLGQGPEFLTYFQNEAQLEKSRLLSDRFSAERPKGSFSTLEIQRTEQGDSAMYLCAGSQLAGGSNEQFFGPGTRLTVL.

The chain is built from TRBV24-1 and TRBJ2-3; 9 bases map to TRBD1. The germline CDR1 and CDR2 sequences are KGHDR and SFDVKD. The CDR3 length is 17 residues. V lost 4 bases to trimming and J lost 2 bases; unmatched junction nucleotides: 9. This chain's CDR3 is CATSDYRTGVNTDTQYF. The CDR3 nucleotides read TGTGCCACCAGTGACTATCGGACAGGGGTCAACACAGATACGCAGTATTTT.

V gene TRBV5-6 combines with J gene TRBJ2-1; TRBD2 matches 9 bases. The CDR3 has 17 amino acids. Germline assignment: CDR1 SGHDT and CDR2 YYEEEE. J was trimmed by 2 bases and V by 0 bases; bases with no gene match: 6. CDR3 nucleotide sequence: TGTGCCAGCAGCTTGGTTAAGCTAGCGGGGACCTACAATGAGCAGTTCTTC. Translating gives CASSLVKLAGTYNEQFF.

The CDR3, as DNA: TGTGCCAGCAGGTATAACCTTGGATCTTCACCCCTCCACTTT. Its translation is CASRYNLGSSPLHF. The chain is built from TRBV6-2 or TRBV6-3 and TRBJ1-6, with unresolved D. The CDR3 contains 14 residues. Trimming removed 6 bases at V and 9 bases at J, with 15 bases between. Germline-derived CDR1 and CDR2 are MNHEY and SVGEGT.

The V gene is TRBV20-1, the J gene TRBJ2-2; the match to TRBD1 covers 10 bases. CDR1 DFQATT and CDR2 SNEGSKA come from the germline V gene (reference sequence). V lost 3 bases, J lost 5 bases, and 6 bases stayed unmatched. The CDR3 totals 15 residues. The CDR3: CSASWTGGPTGELFF. The CDR3 DNA follows: TGCAGTGCTAGCTGGACAGGGGGTCCAACCGGGGAGCTGTTTTTT.

The V call is TRBV11-2, the J call TRBJ2-4; D possibly uses TRBD1 or TRBD2 (6 bases each). Judging by the DNA end, TRBJ2-7 fits better; the J call may be wrong. Germline CDR1 and CDR2: SGHAT and FQNNGV. The CDR3 has 16 residues. CDR3 sequence reads: CASSAGTGASLYEQYF. In DNA, the CDR3 is TGTGCCAGCAGCGCCGGGACGGGGGCCTCTCTCTACGAGCAGTACTTC.

This chain uses TRBV20-1 with TRBJ2-5; D not resolved. Trimming took off 6 bases at V and 0 bases at J, with 5 bases between the two ends. This CDR3 is 11 amino acids long. Germline CDR1 is DFQATT and CDR2 is SNEGSKA (reference sequence). The CDR3 nucleotides are TGCAGTGCCGACTACCAAGAGACCCAGTACTTC. Its translation: CSADYQETQYF.

Details on this clonotype: Germline and junction disagree at one end, which may indicate a read error. The gene calls are TRBV6-1 and TRBJ1-1; the D is unclear. The CDR3 consists of 13 residues. Germline CDR1 reads MNHNS; CDR2 reads SASEGT. For the CDR3, the DNA is TGTGCCGGCAGTGAAGTACTGAACACTGAAGCTTTCTTT. Residues: CAGSEVLNTEAFF.

The V gene is TRBV6-2 or TRBV6-3, the J gene TRBJ2-2, with a possible D match to TRBD2 (7 bases). This CDR3 comprises 16 residues. V lost 7 bases, J lost 4 bases, and 19 bases lay in between. Germline assignment: CDR1 MNHEY and CDR2 SVGEGT. CDR3 loop: CASTHVGGPTTGELFF. The CDR3 coding sequence is TGTGCCAGCACCCATGTGGGGGGGCCGACCACCGGGGAGCTGTTTTTT.

V is TRBV5-5 and J is TRBJ1-5; 7 nucleotides line up with TRBD1. Germline V CDR1 and CDR2: SGHKS, YYEKEE (reference sequence). With V trimmed by 3 bases and J by 1 base, 7 bases remained unmatched. CDR3 length: 16 residues. The CDR3 is CASSSVDRESNQPQHF. The CDR3, as DNA: TGTGCCAGCAGCTCTGTCGACAGGGAGAGCAATCAGCCCCAGCATTTT.

This clonotype was detected only a few times. The chain recombines TRBV6-2 or TRBV6-3 with TRBJ2-3; 8 positions match TRBD2. With V trimmed by 0 bases and J by 0 bases, 5 bases remained unmatched. The germline CDR1 and CDR2 sequences are MNHEY and SVGEGT. The CDR3 spans 17 residues. The CDR3 reads CASSYSSGDPSTDTQYF. In nucleotides, the CDR3 is TGTGCCAGCAGTTACTCTAGCGGGGACCCTAGCACAGATACGCAGTATTTT.

As to this clonotype: This could be a read error, since a much larger clone is one nucleotide away. The rearrangement uses TRBV5-1 and TRBJ2-3, with D possibly being TRBD1 or TRBD2 (5 bases each). Germline V CDR1 and CDR2: SGHRS, YFSETQ. V lost 4 bases and J 3 bases, leaving 15 bases between the germline ends. The CDR3 is 15 amino acids. In nucleotides, the CDR3 is TGCGCCAGCAGCCCCCGGGGCGGAATTACAGATACGCAGTATTTT. This gives the protein CASSPRGGITDTQYF. The full variable domain, with the rest looked up from reference TRBV5-1 and TRBJ2-3, is KAGVTQTPRYLIKTRGQQVTLSCSPISGHRSVSWYQQTPGQGLQFLFEYFSETQRNKGNFPGRFSGRQFSNSRSEMNVSTLELGDSALYLCASSPRGGITDTQYFGPGTRLTVL.

The V call is TRBV20-1, the J call TRBJ1-6, with TRBD1 as a possible D gene (6 bases). Germline CDR1 is DFQATT and CDR2 is SNEGSKA (reference sequence). The germline V and J ends were trimmed by 3 bases and 6 bases, with 15 bases remaining between them. The CDR3 totals 15 residues. The CDR3 loop reads CSASMGADGNSPLHF. The CDR3 nucleotides are TGCAGTGCTAGTATGGGGGCAGACGGTAATTCACCCCTCCACTTT.

This clonotype was seen a handful of times. The V gene is TRBV9, the J gene TRBJ1-2, with D tentatively TRBD1 (6 bases). The ends were cut back, 5 bases at V and 5 bases at J, with 22 bases in the middle. This CDR3 contains 16 residues. Germline V CDR1 and CDR2: SGDLS, YYNGEE. The DNA of the CDR3 is TGTGCCAGCAGTTCCCCCGAGGCGGGGGCGGTTTATGGCTACACCTTC. It yields the protein CASSSPEAGAVYGYTF.